This TCR beta chain was sequenced for a study of cytomegalovirus exposure and HLA in healthy donors. The PCR contained 60 Vbeta and 13 Jbeta primers. The protocol was immunoSEQ multiplex PCR, while the TCRdb copy is restricted to in-frame clones and leaves out a portion. Here the sample spans 95,000 to 150,000 clones, 75% to 85% being singletons. The germline V gene has CDR1 SGDLS and CDR2 YYNGEE. V lost 5 bases and J lost 5; bases outside the gene matches: 9. The CDR3 consists of 14 residues. The J gene is TRBJ2-5, the V gene TRBV9; 7 bases fit TRBD2. The sequence derives from a man aged 40-55 years in good health and CMV-seronegative. Input material: PBMCs. Here the CDR3 reads CASSGVREGETQYF. As DNA, the CDR3 is TGTGCCAGCAGTGGTGTTAGGGAGGGGGAGACCCAGTACTTC.